Detailed here is one T cell receptor (beta chain). One to two pinch biopsies were taken from the rectum during colonoscopy. Data came from immunoSEQ multiplex PCR; TCRdb stores just in-frame clones and leaves some out. This table holds some 25,000 clones, roughly 70% found once. The record originates from a study of pediatric ulcerative colitis. The CDR3 sequence is 14 residues long. The germline CDR1 and CDR2 sequences are MNHEY and SVGAGI. V dropped 5 bases and J dropped 5 bases, with 15 bases sitting between them. This chain joins TRBV6-5 and TRBJ1-1; D is unclear. This TCR came from a boy younger than 18 with severe ulcerative colitis. The sequenced sample consisted of gut tissue. This CDR3 is CASSPTIPLTEAFF. In nucleotides, the CDR3 is TGTGCCAGCAGTCCGACAATTCCGCTTACTGAAGCTTTCTTT.